This entry is about one T cell receptor (beta chain). This sample is part of a study of cytomegalovirus exposure and HLA in healthy donors. 13 Jbeta primers and 60 Vbeta primers were used for the PCR. Profiled with immunoSEQ multiplex PCR; TCRdb holds only in-frame clones, not every one. The table lists 65,000 to 85,000 clones, 84% of them singletons. V lost 6 bases, J lost 2 bases, and 6 bases stayed unmatched. CDR1 is WSHSY, CDR2 SAAADI, per germline. The CDR3 runs to 14 residues. This rearrangement joins TRBV10-2 to TRBJ2-5; 7 nucleotides agree with TRBD1. The receptor was isolated from a woman aged 45-60 years in good health and CMV-seronegative. Specimen: PBMCs. CDR3 region: CASRLTGIQETQYF. The CDR3, as DNA: TGCGCCAGCAGGTTGACAGGGATACAAGAGACCCAGTACTTC.